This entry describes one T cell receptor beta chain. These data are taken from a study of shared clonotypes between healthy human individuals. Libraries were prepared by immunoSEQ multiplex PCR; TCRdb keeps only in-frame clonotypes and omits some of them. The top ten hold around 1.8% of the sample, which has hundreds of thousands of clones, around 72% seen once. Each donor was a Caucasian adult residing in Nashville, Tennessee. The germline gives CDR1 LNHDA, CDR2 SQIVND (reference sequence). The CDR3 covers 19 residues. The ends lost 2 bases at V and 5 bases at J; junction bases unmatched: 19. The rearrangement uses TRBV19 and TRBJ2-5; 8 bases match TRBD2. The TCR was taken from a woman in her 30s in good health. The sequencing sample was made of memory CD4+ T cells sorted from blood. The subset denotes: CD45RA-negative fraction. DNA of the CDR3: TGTGCCAGTAGTATAAGAACCAGCGGGAGTACAGCTGGGGCGGAGACCCAGTACTTC. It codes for CASSIRTSGSTAGAETQYF. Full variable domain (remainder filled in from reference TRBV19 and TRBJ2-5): DGGITQSPKYLFRKEGQNVTLSCEQNLNHDAMYWYRQDPGQGLRLIYYSQIVNDFQKGDIAEGYSVSREKKESFPLTVTSAQKNPTAFYLCASSIRTSGSTAGAETQYFGPGTRLLVL.